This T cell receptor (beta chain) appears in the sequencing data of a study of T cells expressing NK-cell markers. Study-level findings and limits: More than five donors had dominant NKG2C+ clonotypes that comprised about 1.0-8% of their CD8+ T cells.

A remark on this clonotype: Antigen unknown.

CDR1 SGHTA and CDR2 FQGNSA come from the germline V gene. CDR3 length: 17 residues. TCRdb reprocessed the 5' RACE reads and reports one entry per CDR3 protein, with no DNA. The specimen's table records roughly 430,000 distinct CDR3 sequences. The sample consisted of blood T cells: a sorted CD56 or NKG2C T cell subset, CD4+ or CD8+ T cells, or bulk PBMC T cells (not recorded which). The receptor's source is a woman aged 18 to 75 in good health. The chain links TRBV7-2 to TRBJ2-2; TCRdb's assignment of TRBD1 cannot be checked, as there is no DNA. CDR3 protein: CASSLGPGRANTGELFF.